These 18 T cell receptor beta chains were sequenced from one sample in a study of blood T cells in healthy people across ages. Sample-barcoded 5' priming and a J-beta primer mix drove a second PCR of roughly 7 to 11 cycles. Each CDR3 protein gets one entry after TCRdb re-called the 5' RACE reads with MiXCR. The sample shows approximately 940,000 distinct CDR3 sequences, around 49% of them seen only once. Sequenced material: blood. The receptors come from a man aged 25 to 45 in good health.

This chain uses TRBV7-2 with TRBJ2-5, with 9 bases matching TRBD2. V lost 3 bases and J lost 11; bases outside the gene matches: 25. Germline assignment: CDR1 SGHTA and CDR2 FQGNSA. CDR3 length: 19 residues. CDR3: CASSFQAGGPLSSYNEQYF. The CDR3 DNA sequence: TGTGCCAGCAGCTTCCAAGCGGGGGGCCCCCTTAGCTCCTACAATGAGCAGTACTTC.

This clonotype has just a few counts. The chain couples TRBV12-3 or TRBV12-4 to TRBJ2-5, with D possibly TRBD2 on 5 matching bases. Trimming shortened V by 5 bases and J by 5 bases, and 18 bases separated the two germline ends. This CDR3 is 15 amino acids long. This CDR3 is CASSNQGLGRETQYF. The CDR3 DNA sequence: TGTGCCAGCAGTAATCAAGGACTGGGCCGGGAGACCCAGTACTTC.

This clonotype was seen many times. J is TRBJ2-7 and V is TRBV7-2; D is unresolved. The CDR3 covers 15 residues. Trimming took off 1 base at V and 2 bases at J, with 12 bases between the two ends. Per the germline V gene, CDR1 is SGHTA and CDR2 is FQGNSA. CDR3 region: CASSLDSSKTYEQYF. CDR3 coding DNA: TGTGCCAGCAGCTTAGATAGCAGCAAGACCTACGAGCAGTACTTC.

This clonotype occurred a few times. CDR3 residues: CASSYGVRYYGYTF. In DNA form, the CDR3 reads TGTGCCAGCAGTTACGGCGTGAGGTACTATGGCTACACCTTC. The J gene is TRBJ1-2, the V gene TRBV6-5; no clear D. This CDR3 has 14 amino acids. Germline V gives CDR1 MNHEY, CDR2 SVGAGI. Deletions cut 2 bases from V and 3 bases from J, with 10 bases between.

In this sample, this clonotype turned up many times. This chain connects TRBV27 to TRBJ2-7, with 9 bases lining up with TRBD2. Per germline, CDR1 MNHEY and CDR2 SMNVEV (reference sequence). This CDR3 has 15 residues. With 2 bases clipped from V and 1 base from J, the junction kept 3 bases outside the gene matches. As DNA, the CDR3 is TGTGCCAGCAGTTTAGGCGGGGGGGCGTCCTACGAGCAGTACTTC. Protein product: CASSLGGGASYEQYF.

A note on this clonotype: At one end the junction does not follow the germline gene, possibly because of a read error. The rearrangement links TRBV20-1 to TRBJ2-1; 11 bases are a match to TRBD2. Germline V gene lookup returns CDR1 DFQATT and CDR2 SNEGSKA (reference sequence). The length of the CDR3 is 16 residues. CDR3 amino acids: CSARVAGGQLVNEQFF. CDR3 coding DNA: TGCAGTGCGAGAGTAGCGGGGGGGCAACTCGTCAATGAGCAGTTCTTC.

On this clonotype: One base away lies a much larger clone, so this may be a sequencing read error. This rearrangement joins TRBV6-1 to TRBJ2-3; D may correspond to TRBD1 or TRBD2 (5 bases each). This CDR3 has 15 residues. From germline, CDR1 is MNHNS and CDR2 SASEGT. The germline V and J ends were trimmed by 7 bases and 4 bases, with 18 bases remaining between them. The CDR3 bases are TGTGCCAGCAAGGGACGACCAGTGTTCCCAGATACGCAGTATTTT. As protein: CASKGRPVFPDTQYF.

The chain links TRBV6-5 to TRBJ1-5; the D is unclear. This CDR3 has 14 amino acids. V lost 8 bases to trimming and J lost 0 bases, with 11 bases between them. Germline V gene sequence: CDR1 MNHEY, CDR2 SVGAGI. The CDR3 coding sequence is TGTGCCAGCGGCCCAGCCCATAGCAATCAGCCCCAGCATTTT. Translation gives CASGPAHSNQPQHF.

CDR3 nucleotide sequence: TGTGCCAGCAAAGCCGGGGACGACAATGAGCAGTTCTTC. Translated, it gives CASKAGDDNEQFF. The rearrangement links TRBV6-6 to TRBJ2-1; D assignment may be TRBD1 or TRBD2 (5 bases each). There are 13 residues in the CDR3. Trimming stripped 7 bases from V and 5 bases from J, with 12 bases between. The germline CDR1 and CDR2 sequences are MNHNY and SVGAGI (reference sequence).

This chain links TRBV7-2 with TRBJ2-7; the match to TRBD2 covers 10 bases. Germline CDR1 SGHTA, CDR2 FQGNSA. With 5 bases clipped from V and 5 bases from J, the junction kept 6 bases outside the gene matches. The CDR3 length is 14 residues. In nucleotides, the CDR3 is TGTGCCAGCAGCCCCGGGACTAGCGTCCACGAGCAGTACTTC. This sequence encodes CASSPGTSVHEQYF.

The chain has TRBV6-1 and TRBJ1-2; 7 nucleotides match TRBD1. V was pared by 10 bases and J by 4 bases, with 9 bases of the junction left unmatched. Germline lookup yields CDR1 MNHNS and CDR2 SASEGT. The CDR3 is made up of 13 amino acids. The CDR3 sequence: CANVSDRAYGYTF. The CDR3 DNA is TGTGCCAACGTCAGCGACAGGGCCTATGGCTACACCTTC.

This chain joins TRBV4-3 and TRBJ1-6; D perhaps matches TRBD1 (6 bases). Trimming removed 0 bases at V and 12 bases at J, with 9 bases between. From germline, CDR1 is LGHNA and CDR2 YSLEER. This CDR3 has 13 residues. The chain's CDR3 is CASSQEIQGPLHF. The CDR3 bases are TGCGCCAGCAGCCAAGAGATACAGGGACCCCTCCACTTT.

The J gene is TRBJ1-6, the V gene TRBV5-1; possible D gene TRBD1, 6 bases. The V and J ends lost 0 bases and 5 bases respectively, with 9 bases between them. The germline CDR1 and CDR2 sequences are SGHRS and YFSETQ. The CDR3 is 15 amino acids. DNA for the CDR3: TGCGCCAGCAGCTTGGGAACAGGGCATAATTCACCCCTCCACTTT. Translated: CASSLGTGHNSPLHF.

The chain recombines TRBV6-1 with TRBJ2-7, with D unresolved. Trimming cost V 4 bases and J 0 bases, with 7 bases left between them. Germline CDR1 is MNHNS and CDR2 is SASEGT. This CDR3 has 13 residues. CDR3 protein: CASSARASYEQYF. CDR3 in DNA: TGTGCCAGCAGTGCTCGGGCCTCCTACGAGCAGTACTTC.

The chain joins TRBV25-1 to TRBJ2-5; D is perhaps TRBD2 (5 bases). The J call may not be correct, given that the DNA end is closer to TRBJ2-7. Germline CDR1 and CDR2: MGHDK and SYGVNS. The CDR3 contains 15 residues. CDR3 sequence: CASSESSRTFYEQYF. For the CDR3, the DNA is TGTGCCAGCAGTGAATCTAGCCGGACCTTCTACGAGCAGTACTTC.

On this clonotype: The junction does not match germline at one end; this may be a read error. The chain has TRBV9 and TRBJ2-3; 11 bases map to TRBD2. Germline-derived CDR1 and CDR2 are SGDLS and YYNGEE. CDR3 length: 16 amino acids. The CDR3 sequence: CASSLRTSGPPETQYF. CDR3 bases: TGTGCCAGCAGCTTGAGGACTAGCGGGCCTCCAGAAACGCAGTATTTT.

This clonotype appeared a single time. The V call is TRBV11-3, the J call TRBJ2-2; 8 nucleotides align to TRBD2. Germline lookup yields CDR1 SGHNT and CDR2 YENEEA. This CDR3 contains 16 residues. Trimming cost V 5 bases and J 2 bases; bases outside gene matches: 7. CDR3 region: CASSIAGGANTGELFF. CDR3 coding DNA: TGTGCCAGCAGCATTGCGGGGGGCGCTAACACCGGGGAGCTGTTTTTT.

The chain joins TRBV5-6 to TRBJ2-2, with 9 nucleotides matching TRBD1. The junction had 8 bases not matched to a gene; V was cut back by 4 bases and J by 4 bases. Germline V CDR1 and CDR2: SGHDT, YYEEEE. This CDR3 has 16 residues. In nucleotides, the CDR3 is TGTGCCAGCAGCCCCGGGACAGGGTTTAGCACCGGGGAGCTGTTTTTT. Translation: CASSPGTGFSTGELFF.